Listed here are 31 T cell receptor beta chains from one sample, sequenced in a study of cytomegalovirus exposure and HLA in healthy donors. The PCR was carried out with 60 Vbeta primers and 13 Jbeta primers. The data were produced by immunoSEQ multiplex PCR, yet TCRdb's version contains in-frame clones alone and is incomplete. The sample contains around 300,000 clones, about 75% of which appear only once. Specimen: PBMCs. These receptors all stem from a female donor in good health and CMV-seronegative.

This clone occurred a few times. The chain carries TRBV19 and TRBJ1-6, with TRBD1 matching over 10 bases. The CDR3 is 14 amino acids. J lost 9 bases, V lost 3 bases, and 2 bases had no gene match. Looked up from germline, CDR1 is LNHDA and CDR2 is SQIVND (reference sequence). CDR3 nucleotides: TGTGCCAGTAGTATCCGGGACAGGGGTTCACCCCTCCACTTT. Translated: CASSIRDRGSPLHF. The variable domain in full, with the rest retrieved from reference TRBV19 and TRBJ1-6, is DGGITQSPKYLFRKEGQNVTLSCEQNLNHDAMYWYRQDPGQGLRLIYYSQIVNDFQKGDIAEGYSVSREKKESFPLTVTSAQKNPTAFYLCASSIRDRGSPLHFGNGTRLTVT.

This clone appeared a few times. V is TRBV7-3 and J is TRBJ2-3; TRBD2 matches at 11 bases. Per the germline V gene, CDR1 is SGHTA and CDR2 is FQGTGA. Trimming took 8 bases from V and 3 from J; bases not matched to a gene: 13. The CDR3 runs 17 residues. In nucleotides, the CDR3 is TGTGCCAGCTCACTTGGACTAGCGGGCGGCCTAACAGATACGCAGTATTTT. Its translation: CASSLGLAGGLTDTQYF.

The chain uses TRBV7-3 and TRBJ2-1, with 9 bases lining up with TRBD1. Germline loops: CDR1 SGHTA, CDR2 FQGTGA. The CDR3 covers 14 residues. Trimming took 5 bases from V and 3 from J; bases not matched to a gene: 2. CDR3 amino acids: CASSRDRDYNEQFF. Here the CDR3 DNA reads TGTGCCAGCAGCCGGGACAGGGACTACAATGAGCAGTTCTTC.

This rearrangement joins TRBV6-1 to TRBJ2-7, with D possibly TRBD2 on 7 matching bases. With 4 bases removed from V and 1 base from J, the gap between germline ends came to 11 bases. Germline CDR1 MNHNS, CDR2 SASEGT. This CDR3 has 14 amino acids. CDR3 amino acids: CASSGRGGSYEQYF. CDR3 nucleotides: TGTGCCAGCAGTGGGAGGGGGGGGTCCTACGAGCAGTACTTC.

This chain uses TRBV7-9 with TRBJ2-7; 11 bases map to TRBD2. The CDR3 contains 16 residues. Germline V CDR1 and CDR2: SEHNR, FQNEAQ (reference sequence). With V trimmed by 4 bases and J by 7 bases, 12 bases remained unmatched. In DNA form, the CDR3 reads TGTGCCAGCAGCTCGTATAGCGGGAGGGCCGTCTGGGAGCAGTACTTC. It specifies CASSSYSGRAVWEQYF.

This clone was counted a few times. The CDR3 region is CATDGTQGRFSYEQYF. DNA for the CDR3: TGTGCCACCGACGGAACCCAGGGCCGTTTCTCCTACGAGCAGTACTTC. The J gene is TRBJ2-7, the V gene TRBV7-2; possible D gene TRBD1, 5 bases. Trimming stripped 10 bases from V and 0 bases from J, with 22 bases between. There are 16 residues in the CDR3. Germline CDR1 is SGHTA and CDR2 is FQGNSA.

The chain joins TRBV7-9 to TRBJ2-7; D unresolved. The germline CDR1 and CDR2 sequences are SEHNR and FQNEAQ (reference sequence). Trimming left V 2 bases short and J 2 bases short, with 4 bases between. The CDR3 consists of 12 residues. The CDR3 coding sequence is TGTGCCAGCAGCTTAACAGCCTACGAGCAGTACTTC. This sequence encodes CASSLTAYEQYF.

This chain's CDR3 is CASSDAWGGGGYTF. The CDR3 nucleotides are TGTGCCAGCAGTGATGCGTGGGGGGGCGGGGGCTACACCTTC. The gene calls are TRBV6-5 and TRBJ1-2, with D possibly TRBD1 on 6 matching bases. The germline gives CDR1 MNHEY, CDR2 SVGAGI. Trimming removed 5 bases from V and 8 bases from J, with 18 bases in between. The CDR3 totals 14 residues.

The table lists this clone with a few counts. The chain employs TRBV14 and TRBJ2-1, with a tentative D call TRBD1 (6 bases). The V end was cut by 8 bases, the J end by 1 base, with 12 bases between. The length of the CDR3 is 14 residues. In germline, CDR1 is SGHDN, CDR2 FVKESK. CDR3 nucleotide sequence: TGTGCCAGCCGTAAACAGGGTTCCTACAATGAGCAGTTCTTC. Translated, it gives CASRKQGSYNEQFF.

The rearrangement uses TRBV4-2 and TRBJ2-3; tentative D call: TRBD1 (6 bases). This CDR3 comprises 19 residues. Trimming took 1 base from V and 2 from J, leaving 22 bases between them. Germline lookup yields CDR1 LGHNA and CDR2 YNFKEQ. The CDR3 here is CASSQAFLGTRDYTDTQYF. The CDR3 DNA reads TGTGCCAGCAGCCAAGCCTTCCTGGGGACAAGAGATTACACAGATACGCAGTATTTT.

The rearrangement joins TRBV6-6 to TRBJ1-2; 7 bases align to TRBD1. CDR3 length equals 15 residues. Trimming removed 6 bases from V and 2 bases from J; junction bases left unmatched: 9. Germline CDR1 is MNHNY and CDR2 is SVGAGI (reference sequence). The CDR3 bases are TGTGCCAGCAGCCCGTCGGGACAGCCGAACTATGGCTACACCTTC. It codes for CASSPSGQPNYGYTF.

CDR3 loop: CASSRQGATEAFF. Here the CDR3 DNA reads TGTGCCAGCAGCAGACAGGGGGCCACTGAAGCTTTCTTT. The chain has TRBV7-3 and TRBJ1-1; 10 positions agree with TRBD1. Germline CDR1 reads SGHTA; CDR2 reads FQGTGA. The length of the CDR3 is 13 residues. The V gene end was trimmed by 5 bases and the J gene end by 4 bases; junction bases not matched to a gene: 1.

V is TRBV6-5 and J is TRBJ2-3; 7 nucleotides line up with TRBD1. CDR1 is MNHEY, CDR2 SVGAGI, per germline. The CDR3 has 15 amino acids. V was pared by 7 bases and J by 1 base, with 8 bases of the junction left unmatched. Here the CDR3 DNA reads TGTGCCAGCAAGAACAGGGGTGTGGGCACAGATACGCAGTATTTT. This encodes CASKNRGVGTDTQYF.

This clone was found a few times. The rearrangement joins TRBV28 to TRBJ2-5; a possible D gene is TRBD1 (6 bases). CDR1 is MDHEN and CDR2 is SYDVKM in the germline V gene. Trimming pared 8 bases from V and 1 base from J, leaving 11 bases between. There are 13 residues in the CDR3. The CDR3 DNA sequence: TGTGCCAGCGACAGGCCAGGCCAAGAGACCCAGTACTTC. Protein: CASDRPGQETQYF.

This CDR3 is CASSTGLAGGPSYNEQFF. Here the CDR3 DNA reads TGTGCCAGCAGCACCGGACTAGCGGGAGGGCCGTCCTACAATGAGCAGTTCTTC. V and J are TRBV5-6 and TRBJ2-1, with TRBD2 identical over 15 bases. Germline loops: CDR1 SGHDT, CDR2 YYEEEE. CDR3 size: 18 residues. With 4 bases clipped from V and 1 base from J, the junction kept 6 bases outside the gene matches.

The CDR3 region has the DNA TGTGCCAGCAGCTGGCGGGGGGGTGAGCAGTTCTTC. This translates into CASSWRGGEQFF. The chain combines TRBV7-7 with TRBJ2-1; 9 nucleotides agree with TRBD2. The CDR3 contains 12 residues. Germline-derived CDR1 and CDR2 are SSHAT and FNYEAQ (reference sequence). Trimming at V came to 4 bases and at J to 9 bases, leaving 1 base not matched to a gene.

The J gene is TRBJ2-1, the V gene TRBV7-2, with D possibly TRBD1 on 6 matching bases. The CDR3 extends over 16 amino acids. Germline CDR1 reads SGHTA; CDR2 reads FQGNSA. V lost 1 base and J lost 5, with 15 bases in between. DNA for the CDR3: TGTGCCAGCAGCTTAGTAGGGACAAGACACGACAATGAGCAGTTCTTC. It specifies CASSLVGTRHDNEQFF.

For this clone: Other nucleotide sequences from this sample produce the same CDR3. The gene calls are TRBV19 and TRBJ2-1; D not certain. In germline, CDR1 is LNHDA, CDR2 SQIVND (reference sequence). The CDR3 is 15 amino acids. The V and J ends lost 8 bases and 0 bases respectively, with 14 bases between them. The CDR3 loop is CASSLAASSYNEQFF. The CDR3 DNA is TGTGCCAGTTCCCTCGCGGCTAGCTCCTACAATGAGCAGTTCTTC.

The chain carries TRBV7-8 and TRBJ2-3; 9 bases fit TRBD1. The CDR3 consists of 18 residues. Germline V gene sequence: CDR1 SGHVS, CDR2 FQNEAQ. The ends lost 7 bases at V and 5 bases at J; junction bases unmatched: 19. CDR3 in DNA: TGTGCCAGCAACCCATTGGCTGGACCGGGACAGGGAGGAGATACGCAGTATTTT. It encodes CASNPLAGPGQGGDTQYF.

The CDR3 DNA reads as TGTGCCAGCGGATATAGGGCGACAGGGGGCAATGAAGCTTTCTTT. Encoded protein: CASGYRATGGNEAFF. The chain couples TRBV6-1 to TRBJ1-1; 10 bases agree with TRBD1. Germline lookup yields CDR1 MNHNS and CDR2 SASEGT. Trimming at V came to 8 bases and at J to 7 bases, leaving 13 bases not matched to a gene. The CDR3 runs to 15 residues.

This rearrangement joins TRBV6-1 to TRBJ2-2, with D possibly TRBD2 on 5 matching bases. With 8 bases removed from V and 3 bases from J, the gap between germline ends came to 13 bases. This CDR3 contains 14 residues. Germline lookup yields CDR1 MNHNS and CDR2 SASEGT. CDR3 sequence reads: CASSPYGDTGELFF. The CDR3 DNA reads as TGTGCCAGCTCTCCCTACGGGGACACCGGGGAGCTGTTTTTT.

Concerning this clone itself: One end of the junction does not line up with germline, which may come from a read error. V and J are TRBV29-1 and TRBJ2-5; weak D call: TRBD1 (6 bases). The germline V gene has CDR1 SQVTM and CDR2 ANQGSEA. This CDR3 contains 15 residues. This chain's CDR3 is CSAVGAVGAQETQHF. The CDR3 DNA reads as TGCAGCGCCGTCGGAGCGGTGGGGGCCCAAGAGACCCAGCACTTC. Full variable domain (remainder filled in from reference TRBV29-1 and TRBJ2-5): SAVISQKPSRDICQRGTSLTIQCQVDSQVTMMFWYRQQPGQSLTLIATANQGSEATYESGFVIDKFPISRPNLTFSTLTVSNMSPEDSSIYLCSAVGAVGAQETQHFGPGTRLLVL.

The J gene is TRBJ2-5, the V gene TRBV28; D may be TRBD1 (7 bases). The germline V gene encodes CDR1 MDHEN and CDR2 SYDVKM. The CDR3 is 13 amino acids. Trimming stripped 6 bases from V and 2 bases from J, with 10 bases between. CDR3 sequence: CASRSGGQETQYF. As DNA, the CDR3 is TGTGCCAGCAGGTCAGGGGGGCAAGAGACCCAGTACTTC.

This chain uses TRBV11-2 with TRBJ2-5; 8 positions agree with TRBD2. The germline CDR1 and CDR2 sequences are SGHAT and FQNNGV. The CDR3 runs 18 residues. The trim removed 1 base at V and 2 bases at J, leaving 12 bases unmatched. The CDR3 DNA reads TGTGCCAGCAGCTTAGTGGGGGGCCTAGCGGGTCGTCAAGAGACCCAGTACTTC. This translates into CASSLVGGLAGRQETQYF.

The chain links TRBV19 to TRBJ2-7, with 9 nucleotides matching TRBD2. The CDR3 is 18 residues long. Germline trimming cut 10 bases from V and 3 bases from J; bases unmatched to any gene: 22. Germline V gene sequence: CDR1 LNHDA, CDR2 SQIVND (reference sequence). The CDR3 sequence is CATRPVGLAHPTDYEQYF. CDR3 nucleotide sequence: TGTGCCACCCGTCCAGTGGGACTAGCACATCCTACTGACTACGAGCAGTACTTC.

The CDR3 is CASSSFRDRVYEQYF. DNA for the CDR3: TGTGCCAGCAGCTCTTTCCGGGACAGGGTATACGAGCAGTACTTC. The chain recombines TRBV7-2 with TRBJ2-7; 9 nucleotides line up with TRBD1. The germline CDR1 and CDR2 sequences are SGHTA and FQGNSA. The CDR3 is 15 residues long. J lost 4 bases, V lost 4 bases, and 8 bases had no gene match.

The chain carries TRBV5-6 and TRBJ1-2; D is uncertain. In germline, CDR1 is SGHDT, CDR2 YYEEEE. The CDR3 has 13 amino acids. Trimming cost V 4 bases and J 6 bases, with 13 bases left between them. CDR3 residues: CASSTDFLDGYTF. Written as DNA, the CDR3 is TGTGCCAGCAGCACGGACTTCCTCGATGGCTACACCTTC.

This clone has a handful of counts. The junction departs from germline at one end; a sequencing error may be responsible. The CDR3, as DNA: TGTGCCAGCAGCCCCTTGGGACAAATTTTCTCCTACGAGCAGTCCTTC. Translation: CASSPLGQIFSYEQSF. The rearrangement joins TRBV14 to TRBJ2-7; TRBD1 is a possible D gene (6 bases). The CDR3 has 16 amino acids. The germline CDR1 and CDR2 sequences are SGHDN and FVKESK.

The table lists this clone with a few counts. The J gene is TRBJ1-1, the V gene TRBV9; D gene unclear. Germline values: CDR1 SGDLS, CDR2 YYNGEE. The germline V and J ends were trimmed by 3 bases and 5 bases, with 14 bases remaining between them. This CDR3 is built from 14 residues. CDR3 DNA: TGTGCCAGCAGCGATAGTCCTACGGGGACTGAAGCTTTCTTT. Translated, it gives CASSDSPTGTEAFF.

The gene calls are TRBV10-3 and TRBJ2-2, with D uncertain. Germline V gives CDR1 ENHRY, CDR2 SYGVKD. V shed 3 bases and J shed 5 bases, with 10 bases lying between them. The CDR3 runs 14 residues. CDR3 sequence: CAISDSARTGELFF. The CDR3 DNA reads as TGTGCCATCAGTGATTCTGCGAGGACCGGGGAGCTGTTTTTT.

This clone was counted only a few times. This chain uses TRBV25-1 with TRBJ2-3; D is undetermined. The CDR3 runs to 17 residues. V gave up 5 bases and J gave up 0 bases, with 18 bases separating them. Looked up from germline, CDR1 is MGHDK and CDR2 is SYGVNS. The CDR3 protein is CASSPYRQAPSTDTQYF. The CDR3 nucleotides are TGTGCCAGCAGTCCCTACCGGCAGGCGCCTAGCACAGATACGCAGTATTTT.